This TCR beta chain emerged from a study of graft-versus-host responses after intestinal transplantation. The overall study: Every transplant recipient was induced with anti-thymocyte globulin, then maintained on tacrolimus and steroids for around 3 years.

The germline gives CDR1 MNHNY, CDR2 SVGAGI (reference sequence). The V gene lost 4 bases and the J gene lost 3 bases, with 13 bases spanning the gap. The CDR3 runs to 15 residues. Worth noting for this clone: Its antigen is unknown.

This table comes from immunoSEQ multiplex PCR, and its TCRdb copy is limited to in-frame clones, with some not included. The table shows more than 80,000 clones, with less than 90% occurring only once. This TCR came from a human donor who received an intestinal transplant. The V call is TRBV6-6, the J call TRBJ2-1; possible D gene TRBD2, 5 bases. Source: unstimulated CD4+ T cells sorted from spleen or lymph node cells, taken before intestinal transplant. CDR3 sequence: CASSSSRLHYNEQFF. The DNA for the CDR3 is TGTGCCAGCAGTTCTTCCAGACTACACTACAATGAGCAGTTCTTC.